This entry describes one T cell receptor (beta chain). These data originate in a study of T-cell reconstitution after alpha-beta-depleted transplantation in children. This CDR3 spans 13 amino acids. Looked up from germline, CDR1 is MNHEY and CDR2 is SMNVEV (reference sequence). The V end lost 6 bases, the J end lost 4 bases, and 12 bases lay between the germline ends. Unique molecular identifiers were incorporated during preparation of the TCRbeta library. TCRdb fed the PCR reads into MiXCR, producing one record per CDR3 protein. The sample holds about 370,000 distinct CDR3 sequences, roughly 22% seen once.

The sample in question was PBMCs from the stem cell graft donor, obtained from the stem cell graft. The rearrangement uses TRBV27 and TRBJ2-5; D not resolved. The clonotype was recovered from a human donor who donated a stem cell graft to a child with acute myeloid leukemia. CDR3 bases: TGTGCCAGCAGCCCCCGCGCGCGAGAGACCCAGTACTTC. Amino acids: CASSPRARETQYF.